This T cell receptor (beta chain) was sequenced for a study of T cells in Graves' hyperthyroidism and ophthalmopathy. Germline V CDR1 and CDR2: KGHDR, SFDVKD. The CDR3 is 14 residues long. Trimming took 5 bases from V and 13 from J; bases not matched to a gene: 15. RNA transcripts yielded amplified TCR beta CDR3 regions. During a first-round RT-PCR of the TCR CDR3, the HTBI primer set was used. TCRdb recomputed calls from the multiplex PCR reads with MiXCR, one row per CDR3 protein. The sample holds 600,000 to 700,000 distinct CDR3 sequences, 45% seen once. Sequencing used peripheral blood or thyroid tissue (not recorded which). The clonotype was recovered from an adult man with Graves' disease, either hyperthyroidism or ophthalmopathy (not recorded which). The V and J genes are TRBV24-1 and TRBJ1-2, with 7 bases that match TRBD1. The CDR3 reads CATSVTGDDGYTTF. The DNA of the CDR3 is TGTGCCACCAGTGTCACAGGGGATGACGGCTACACCACCTTC.